This T cell receptor (beta chain) originates from a study of blood T cell repertoires in COVID-19. Study at large: Researchers got acute and convalescent COVID-19 samples from the United States, Italy and Spain. Sources were T cells, B-cell-depleted T cells, or PBMCs; the material itself was cDNA or gDNA.

Germline CDR1 is LGHDT and CDR2 is YNNKEL (reference sequence). V lost 4 bases to trimming and J lost 6 bases, with 16 bases between them. The CDR3 spans 15 residues. How the authors handled the data: Reference gene primer amplification in the assay estimated nucleated cell counts. Here immunoSEQ multiplex PCR was the method, and the copy in TCRdb shows in-frame clones only, minus some. D and trimming come from the DNA, and the V and J calls and clone size come from that table. The repertoire holds 200,000 to 300,000 clones, with around 85% as singletons. Sequencing used peripheral blood. This chain connects TRBV3-1 (or the pseudogene TRBV3-2) to TRBJ2-1, with D maybe TRBD1 (6 bases). This receptor was obtained from a woman older than 75 with acute or convalescent COVID-19. The CDR3 region has the DNA TGTGCCAGCAGCCCCAAGTATACAGGGACCAATGAGCAGTTCTTC. Translation gives CASSPKYTGTNEQFF.